This TCR beta chain was retrieved from a study of blood T cell repertoires in COVID-19. Whole-study context: PBMCs, B-cell-depleted T cells, or T cells provided the cDNA or gDNA that made up the material.

Original processing methods: Reference gene primer amplification gave nucleated cell count estimates. The protocol was immunoSEQ multiplex PCR, while the TCRdb copy is restricted to in-frame clones and leaves out a portion. That table is the source of V, J and clone size, and D and trimming were worked out from the DNA. The sample lists roughly 200,000 clones, around nine tenths occurring once. This CDR3 is built from 17 residues. V was cut by 5 bases and J by 2 bases, with 19 bases left in between. The germline V gene encodes CDR1 MNHEY and CDR2 SMNVEV (reference sequence). The sample comprised peripheral blood. The sequence was collected from a woman between 40 and 55 years old who had recovered from COVID-19. The chain is built from TRBV27 and TRBJ1-3, with a weak D call TRBD1 (5 bases). CDR3 nucleotides: TGTGCCAGCAGTCCGCGGGACTCCTCGACCGCTGGAAACACCATATATTTT. This translates into CASSPRDSSTAGNTIYF.